The source of this T cell receptor beta chain is a study of CD8+CD57+ T cells in acquired aplastic anemia. At the level of the study: The DNA of sorted CD4+ and CD8+ cells averaged about 3 ug.

This clonotype ranks as medium-sized. The patients chosen for sequencing had shown expansion of CD8+CD57+ cells (detected by flow cytometry). Profiling that covered TCR beta VDJ and CDR3 relied on genomic DNA as its template. TCRdb itself ran the reads through MiXCR, one entry per CDR3 protein. The sample lists around 42,000 distinct CDR3 sequences, roughly three fifths occurring once. This CDR3 is 15 amino acids long. Trimming stripped 7 bases from V and 4 bases from J, with 19 bases between. Germline V gene data show CDR1 as LNHNV and CDR2 as YYDKDF (reference sequence). Sequencing was performed on sorted CD4+, CD8+, or CD8+CD57+ T cells (not recorded which) from PBMCs. V is TRBV15 and J is TRBJ2-5, with D perhaps TRBD2 (7 bases). The receptor was derived from a human donor with aplastic anemia. CDR3 residues: CATTTTGGGGETQYF. DNA for the CDR3: TGTGCCACCACTACCACGGGCGGGGGCGGAGAGACCCAGTACTTC.